These 6 T cell receptor beta chains share one sample of origin, sequenced in a study of shared clonotypes between healthy human individuals (dated by TCRdb to about 2020). Libraries were prepared through the immunoSEQ multiplex PCR assay. The table was pulled from immuneACCESS by TCRdb, which kept in-frame rearrangements only. Such tables lose some clones; where checked, under half of the loss comes from unresolved V genes, and the rest has no known cause. Recorded for this sample are 2 million to 2.5 million clones; approximately 94% of them occurred a single time. The biggest ten clones account for around 0.13% of the sample. The sample taken for sequencing was naive CD4+ T cells sorted from blood. Reading the label with the study, this specimen's cell subset or site is: CD45RA+ positively selected. Source of these receptors: a man between 18 and 29 years old in good health.

V is TRBV12-1 and J is TRBJ2-1; the table's D call, TRBD1, was not checked against the DNA. TRBV12-1 is tagged as a pseudogene. The CDR3 sequence is 15 residues long. The CDR3 sequence is CASSLVQGSCNEQFF. CDR3 bases: TGTGCCAGCAGCTTAGTACAGGGGAGTTGCAATGAGCAGTTCTTC.

The chain is built from TRBV2 and TRBJ2-1; TRBD1 might be the D (5 bases). Between the trimmed V and J ends, which lost 5 bases and 4 bases, there was a span of 12 bases. The V gene's germline CDR1 is SNHLY and CDR2 FYNNEI. The CDR3 spans 14 residues. CDR3 sequence reads: CASSPWTPYNEQFF. Here the CDR3 DNA reads TGTGCCAGCAGTCCATGGACACCATACAATGAGCAGTTCTTC.

Comment on this clone: The same CDR3 also results from other DNA sequences found in this sample. The chain recombines TRBV11-2 with TRBJ2-5; D possibly corresponds to TRBD2 (5 bases). Trimming cost V 5 bases and J 2 bases, with 6 bases left between them. Germline CDR1 reads SGHAT; CDR2 reads FQNNGV. The CDR3 runs to 12 residues. CDR3: CASSPGQETQYF. CDR3 coding DNA: TGTGCCAGCAGCCCGGGGCAAGAGACCCAGTACTTC.

The V and J genes are TRBV18 and TRBJ2-7; 11 nucleotides line up with TRBD2. The CDR3 consists of 15 residues. V trimming: 3 bases; J trimming: 5 bases; junction bases outside the gene matches: 6. Germline V gene lookup returns CDR1 KGHSH and CDR2 LQKENI. The DNA for the CDR3 is TGTGCCAGCTCACCGTCCCTTAGCGGGAGGGACGAGCAGTACTTC. It codes for CASSPSLSGRDEQYF.

This clone occurred once. Other DNA sequences in this specimen translate into the identical CDR3. The chain combines TRBV6-6 with TRBJ1-2; 9 positions match TRBD1. Germline lookup yields CDR1 MNHNY and CDR2 SVGAGI (reference sequence). This CDR3 spans 13 amino acids. V dropped 9 bases and J dropped 4; count of bases not matched to a gene: 6. CDR3 in amino acids: CASRDREIYGYTF. CDR3 bases: TGTGCCAGTCGGGACAGGGAAATCTATGGCTACACCTTC.

This clone was seen only once. V and J are TRBV7-2 and TRBJ2-5; TRBD2 aligns across 8 bases. This CDR3 comprises 15 residues. Germline V gene data show CDR1 as SGHTA and CDR2 as FQGNSA. With 3 bases clipped from V and 1 base from J, the junction kept 4 bases outside the gene matches. In DNA form, the CDR3 reads TGTGCCAGCAGCTTGAGCGGGAGCCCCCAAGAGACCCAGTACTTC. Amino acid sequence: CASSLSGSPQETQYF.